The present T cell receptor beta chain was sequenced within a study of cytomegalovirus exposure and HLA in healthy donors. At the level of the study: Genotyping of 400 or so donors showed that about 83% belonged to the Caucasian-associated ancestry cluster.

The PCR was carried out with 60 Vbeta primers and 13 Jbeta primers. Sequencing was performed with immunoSEQ multiplex PCR; in TCRdb, only in-frame clones are kept and a portion is missing. The data contain just under 250,000 clones, roughly 87% of them singletons. Study-wide results and caveats: Follow-up analysis later connected one missense variant in DCLRE1C with trimming of TCR beta V- and J-genes. Later findings reportedly placed an Asian-associated ancestry cluster below the approximately 670-donor mean for N-insertions.

Notes on this clone: What it binds is not known.

CDR3 length equals 15 residues. From germline, CDR1 is MNHEY and CDR2 SVGAGI. V shed 6 bases and J shed 7 bases, with 19 bases lying between them. The chain carries TRBV6-5 and TRBJ1-5; TRBD1 is a possible D gene (6 bases). The clonotype originates from a middle-aged woman in good health and CMV-seropositive. The sample taken for sequencing was PBMCs. CDR3 DNA: TGTGCCAGCAGCCCCGCGGGGGCTATCGAACAGCCCCAGCATTTT. Translating gives CASSPAGAIEQPQHF.